The 4 T cell receptor beta chains below all came from one sample that was sequenced in a study of CD8 T cells in ankylosing spondylitis. TCRdb redid the calling of the 5' RACE reads with MiXCR, one entry per CDR3 protein. The sample carries about 69,000 distinct CDR3 sequences, about 5.7% recorded once. Sample: blood, either unsorted or a sorted T cell fraction (not recorded which). All receptors come from a male donor with ankylosing spondylitis or in good health (not recorded which).

Note on this clonotype: The junction differs from germline at one of its ends, possibly a read error. The chain employs TRBV12-3 or TRBV12-4 and TRBJ2-1; D is unresolved. The CDR3 is made up of 15 amino acids. The CDR3 reads CACRFRESSYNEQFF. The CDR3 DNA sequence: TGTGCCTGCAGATTCCGCGAAAGCTCCTACAATGAGCAGTTCTTC.

This clonotype was recorded many times. The gene calls are TRBV6-2 or TRBV6-3 and TRBJ2-2; maybe TRBD1 (6 bases). The CDR3 totals 17 residues. The germline V and J ends were trimmed by 7 bases and 3 bases, with 21 bases remaining between them. In germline, CDR1 is MNHEY, CDR2 SVGEGT. Here the CDR3 reads CASTTWWSGADTGELFF. CDR3 sequence (DNA): TGTGCCAGCACTACGTGGTGGTCAGGGGCGGACACCGGGGAGCTGTTTTTT.

This clonotype has at least ten counts. The rearrangement links TRBV4-3 to TRBJ2-7, with 11 bases matching TRBD1. V trimming: 0 bases; J trimming: 5 bases; junction bases outside the gene matches: 9. The CDR3 contains 17 residues. From germline, CDR1 is LGHNA and CDR2 YSLEER. In DNA form, the CDR3 reads TGCGCCAGCAGCCAAGACAAATGGGACAGGGGGGCGGACGAGCAGTACTTC. It encodes CASSQDKWDRGADEQYF.

On this clonotype itself: With a much larger clone just one base away, this may be a read error. The chain links TRBV19 to TRBJ2-6; D perhaps matches TRBD1 (5 bases). This CDR3 spans 15 amino acids. Germline V lookup: CDR1 LNHDA, CDR2 SQIVND (reference sequence). CDR3 protein: CASSLTGSGANALTF. DNA for the CDR3: TGTGCCAGTAGTTTAACAGGATCTGGGGCCAACGCCCTGACTTTC.